This T cell receptor (beta chain) originates from a study of T cells in Graves' hyperthyroidism and ophthalmopathy. The germline V gene has CDR1 MDHEN and CDR2 SYDVKM. Trimming removed 1 base from V and 7 bases from J, with 17 bases in between. The CDR3 runs 15 residues. It was RNA transcripts that yielded the amplified TCR beta CDR3 regions. Carried out on the TCR CDR3, a first-round RT-PCR used the HTBI primer set. Each CDR3 protein is one row after TCRdb ran MiXCR on the multiplex PCR reads. The profile shows around 270,000 distinct CDR3 sequences, roughly a fifth of them singletons. This clonotype has ten or more counts.

The sample taken for sequencing was blood. The chain has TRBV28 and TRBJ2-7, with a possible D match to TRBD1 (6 bases). The source is a man aged 45 to 65 with Graves' ophthalmopathy. CDR3 bases: TGTGCCAGCAGTTTATCTGGACAGTCCCCTCGTGAGCAGTACTTC. It specifies CASSLSGQSPREQYF.